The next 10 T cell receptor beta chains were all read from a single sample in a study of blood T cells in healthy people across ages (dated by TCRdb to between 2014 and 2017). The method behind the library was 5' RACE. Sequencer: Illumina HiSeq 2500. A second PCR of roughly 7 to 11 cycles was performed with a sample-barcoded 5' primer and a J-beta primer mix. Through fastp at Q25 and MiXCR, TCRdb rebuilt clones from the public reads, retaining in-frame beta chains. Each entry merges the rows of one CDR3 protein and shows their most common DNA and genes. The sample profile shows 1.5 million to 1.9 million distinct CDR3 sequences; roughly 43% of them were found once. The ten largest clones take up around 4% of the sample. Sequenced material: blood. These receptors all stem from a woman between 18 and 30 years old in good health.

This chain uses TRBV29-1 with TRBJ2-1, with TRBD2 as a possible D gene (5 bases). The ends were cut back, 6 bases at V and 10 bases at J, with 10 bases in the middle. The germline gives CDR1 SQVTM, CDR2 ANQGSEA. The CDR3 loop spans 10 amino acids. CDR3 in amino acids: CSVGPGEQFF. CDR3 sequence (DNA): TGCAGCGTCGGTCCGGGAGAGCAGTTCTTC.

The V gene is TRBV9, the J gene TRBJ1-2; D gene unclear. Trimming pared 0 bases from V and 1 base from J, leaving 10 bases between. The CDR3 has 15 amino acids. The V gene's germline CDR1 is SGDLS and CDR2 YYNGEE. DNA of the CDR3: TGTGCCAGCAGCGTAGGTGGCAGCCTTAACTATGGCTACACCTTC. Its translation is CASSVGGSLNYGYTF.

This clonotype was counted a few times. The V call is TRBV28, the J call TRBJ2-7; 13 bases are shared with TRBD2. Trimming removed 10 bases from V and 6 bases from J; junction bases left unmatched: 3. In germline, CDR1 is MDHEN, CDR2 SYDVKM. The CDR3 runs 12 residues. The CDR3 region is CATGLAGVEQYF. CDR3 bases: TGTGCCACCGGACTAGCGGGAGTCGAGCAGTACTTC.

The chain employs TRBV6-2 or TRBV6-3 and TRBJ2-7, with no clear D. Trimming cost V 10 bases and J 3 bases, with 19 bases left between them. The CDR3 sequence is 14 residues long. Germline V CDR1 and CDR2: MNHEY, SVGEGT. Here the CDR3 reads CATQLGIVNYEQYF. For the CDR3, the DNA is TGTGCCACCCAATTGGGAATCGTAAACTACGAGCAGTACTTC.

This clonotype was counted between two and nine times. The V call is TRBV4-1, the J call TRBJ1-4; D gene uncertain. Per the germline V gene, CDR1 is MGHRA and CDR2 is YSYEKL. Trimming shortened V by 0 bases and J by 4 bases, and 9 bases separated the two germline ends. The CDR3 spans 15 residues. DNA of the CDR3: TGCGCCAGCAGCCAAGATTGGGGAGTTAATGAAAAACTGTTTTTT. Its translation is CASSQDWGVNEKLFF.

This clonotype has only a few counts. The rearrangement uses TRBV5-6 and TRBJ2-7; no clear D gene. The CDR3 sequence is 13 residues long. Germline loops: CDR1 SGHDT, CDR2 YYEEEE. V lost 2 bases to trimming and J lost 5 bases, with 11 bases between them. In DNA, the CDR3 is TGTGCCAGCAGCTTCGAGCCACGGGACGAGCAGTACTTC. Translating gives CASSFEPRDEQYF.

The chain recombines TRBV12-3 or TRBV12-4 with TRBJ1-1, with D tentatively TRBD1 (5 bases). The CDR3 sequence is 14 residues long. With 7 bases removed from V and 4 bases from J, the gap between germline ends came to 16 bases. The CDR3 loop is CASTLAGTSTEAFF. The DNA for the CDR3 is TGTGCCAGCACTCTAGCGGGGACGAGCACTGAAGCTTTCTTT.

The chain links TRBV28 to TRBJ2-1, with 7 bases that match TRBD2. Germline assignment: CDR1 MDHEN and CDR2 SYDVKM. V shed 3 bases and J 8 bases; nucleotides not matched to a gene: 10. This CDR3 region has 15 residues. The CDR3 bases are TGTGCCAGCAGTTTGGGTGCGGGAGAAGGATATGAGCAGTTCTTC. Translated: CASSLGAGEGYEQFF.

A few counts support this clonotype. The CDR3 coding sequence is TGTGCCAGCACCCTAGGGGGACTGAGGACAGATACGCAGTATTTT. Protein sequence: CASTLGGLRTDTQYF. The rearrangement links TRBV27 to TRBJ2-3; D possibly matches TRBD1 or TRBD2 (6 bases each). Germline CDR1 is MNHEY and CDR2 is SMNVEV (reference sequence). The CDR3 loop spans 15 amino acids. Between the trimmed V and J ends, which lost 7 bases and 3 bases, there was a span of 17 bases.

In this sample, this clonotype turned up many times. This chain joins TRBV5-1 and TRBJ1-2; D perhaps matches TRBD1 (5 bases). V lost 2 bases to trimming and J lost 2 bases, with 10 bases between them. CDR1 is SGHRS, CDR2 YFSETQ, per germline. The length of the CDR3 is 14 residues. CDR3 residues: CASSFRGVNYGYTF. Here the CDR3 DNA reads TGCGCCAGCAGCTTCCGGGGGGTGAACTATGGCTACACCTTC. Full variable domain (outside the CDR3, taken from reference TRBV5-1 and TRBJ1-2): KAGVTQTPRYLIKTRGQQVTLSCSPISGHRSVSWYQQTPGQGLQFLFEYFSETQRNKGNFPGRFSGRQFSNSRSEMNVSTLELGDSALYLCASSFRGVNYGYTFGSGTRLTVV.